This TCR beta chain appears in the sequencing data of a study of blood T cell repertoires in COVID-19. Study in general: Acute and convalescent COVID-19 specimens originated in the United States, Italy and Spain. Nucleic acid was either cDNA or gDNA, and it came from T cells, B-cell-depleted T cells, or PBMCs.

V was clipped by 9 bases and J by 11 bases; unmatched bases: 10. The CDR3 sequence is 13 residues long. CDR1 and CDR2 (germline): LNHDA, SQIVND (reference sequence). In the original analysis: Amplification of reference gene primers provided the estimated nucleated cell counts. Repertoires were generated with immunoSEQ multiplex PCR, while TCRdb's copy carries only in-frame clones and drops some. That table supplies the V and J calls and clone size; D and trimming were determined from the DNA. This table holds roughly 90,000 clones, about 92% found once. The sample comprised peripheral blood. The source is a man aged 45-65 years with acute or convalescent COVID-19. This chain joins TRBV19 and TRBJ1-4; 9 nucleotides line up with TRBD1. The DNA of the CDR3 is TGTGCCAGCGCCCGGGACAGGGAAGACAAACTGTTTTTT. Its translation is CASARDREDKLFF.